This note documents a single T cell receptor beta chain sequence. Its matching antigen is unknown. This entry is derived from a study of T cell repertoires in ileal Crohn's disease. At the level of the study: Patients had a median roughly 8-year disease duration, and about 40% were active smokers. All patients had surgery for stricturing (around 60%) or penetrating (39%) disease. About half received postoperative treatment, under 14 with thiopurines and approximately 19 anti-TNF.

The CDR3 totals 12 residues. Germline lookup yields CDR1 LNHDA and CDR2 SQIVND (reference sequence). V was pared by 7 bases and J by 5 bases, with 11 bases between. The study, taken as a whole, reports: Clonal expansions were more frequent in active smokers than non-smokers at surgery.

The assay was immunoSEQ multiplex PCR, and TCRdb's table has in-frame clones only and misses some. The sample includes more than 4,500 clones, about 78% seen only once; the top ten take approximately 12%. The receptor's source is an adult with Crohn's disease. The chain links TRBV19 to TRBJ1-1; a possible D gene is TRBD1 (6 bases). The material sequenced was ileal tissue. The CDR3 region is CASIGGRTEAFF. CDR3 coding DNA: TGTGCCAGTATAGGGGGTAGGACTGAAGCTTTCTTT.